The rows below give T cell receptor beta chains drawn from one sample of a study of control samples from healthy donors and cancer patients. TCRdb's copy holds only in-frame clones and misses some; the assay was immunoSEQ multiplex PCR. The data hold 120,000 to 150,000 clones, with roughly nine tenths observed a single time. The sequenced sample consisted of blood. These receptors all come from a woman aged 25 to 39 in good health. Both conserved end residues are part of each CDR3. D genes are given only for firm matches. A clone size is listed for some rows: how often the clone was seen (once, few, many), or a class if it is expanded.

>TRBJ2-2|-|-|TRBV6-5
CASSSPTDTGELFF
TGTGCCAGCAGTAGTCCCACGGACACCGGGGAGCTGTTTTTT
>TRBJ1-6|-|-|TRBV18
CASSPEGGRGYSPLHF
TGTGCCAGCTCACCAGAGGGAGGAAGGGGGTATTCACCCCTCCACTTT
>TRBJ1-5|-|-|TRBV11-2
CASSLDRNQPQHF
TGTGCCAGCAGCCTAGACAGGAATCAGCCCCAGCATTTT
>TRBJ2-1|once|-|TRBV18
CASSPQGPSYNEQFF
TGTGCCAGCTCACCACAGGGGCCCTCCTACAATGAGCAGTTCTTC
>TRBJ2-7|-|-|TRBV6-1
CASSEFYEQYF
TGTGCCAGCAGTGAATTCTACGAGCAGTACTTC
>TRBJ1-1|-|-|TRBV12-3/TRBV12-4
CASSLLDGGEAFF
TGTGCCAGCAGTTTATTAGACGGGGGTGAAGCTTTCTTT
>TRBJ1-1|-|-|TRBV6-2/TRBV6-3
CASSYPLGSTGGTEAFF
TGTGCCAGCAGTTATCCCCTTGGGTCGACTGGGGGCACTGAAGCTTTCTTT
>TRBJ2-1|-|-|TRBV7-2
CAIRLGGRNEQFF
TGTGCCATAAGACTCGGAGGAAGAAATGAGCAGTTCTTC
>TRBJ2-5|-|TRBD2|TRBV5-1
CASSLGIAGRQETQYF
TGCGCCAGCAGCTTGGGTATAGCGGGACGACAAGAGACCCAGTACTTC
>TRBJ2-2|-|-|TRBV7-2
CASSPLAANTGELFF
TGTGCCAGCAGCCCCCTCGCGGCGAACACCGGGGAGCTGTTTTTT
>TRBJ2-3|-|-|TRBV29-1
CSVQGRGTDTQYF
TGCAGCGTGCAGGGGAGAGGGACAGATACGCAGTATTTT
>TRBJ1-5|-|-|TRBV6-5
CASSYSRGGQPQHF
TGTGCCAGCAGTTACTCCCGGGGCGGTCAGCCCCAGCATTTT
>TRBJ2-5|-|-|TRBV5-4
CASSYTGVQETQYF
TGTGCCAGCAGCTATACGGGAGTGCAGGAGACCCAGTACTTC
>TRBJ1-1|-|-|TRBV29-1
CSVELHSLNTEAFF
TGCAGCGTTGAACTACACAGCCTGAACACTGAAGCTTTCTTT
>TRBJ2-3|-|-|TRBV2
CASSEIRGGDTQYF
TGTGCCAGCAGTGAGATCAGGGGAGGAGATACGCAGTATTTT
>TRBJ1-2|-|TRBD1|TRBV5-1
CASSLQGTGGYTF
TGCGCCAGCAGCTTACAGGGGACGGGGGGCTACACCTTC
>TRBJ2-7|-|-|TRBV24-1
CATSDSHFPDEQYF
TGTGCCACCAGTGATTCACACTTCCCTGACGAGCAGTACTTC
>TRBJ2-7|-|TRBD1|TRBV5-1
CASSPGQSHYEQYF
TGCGCCAGCAGCCCGGGACAGTCACACTACGAGCAGTACTTC
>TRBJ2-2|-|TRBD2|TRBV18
CASSPVRTGGTGELFF
TGTGCCAGCTCACCAGTCAGAACCGGGGGGACCGGGGAGCTGTTTTTT
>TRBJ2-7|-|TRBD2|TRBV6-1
CASSETGGAPSIYEQYF
TGTGCCAGCAGTGAAACCGGGGGGGCCCCCTCTATCTACGAGCAGTACTTC
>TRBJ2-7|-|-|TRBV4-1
CASSQESQRGLVYYEQYF
TGCGCCAGCAGCCAAGAATCCCAGCGAGGACTCGTGTACTACGAGCAGTACTTC
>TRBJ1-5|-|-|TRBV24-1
CANRTPRGWDQPQHF
TGTGCCAACAGAACACCGAGGGGATGGGATCAGCCCCAGCATTTT